Listed here are 18 T cell receptor beta chains from one sample, sequenced in a study of OX40 agonist ivuxolimab in advanced cancers. TCRdb keeps only in-frame clones here, not all; method: immunoSEQ multiplex PCR. Of 65,000 to 80,000 clones in the sample, around nine tenths are singletons; the top ten hold about 0.75%. The input for sequencing was CD4+ or CD8+ T cells sorted from blood, taken in a trial of the OX40 agonist ivuxolimab. The receptors were sampled from an adult with an advanced solid tumor such as melanoma, head and neck, liver or kidney cancer.

The CDR3 here is CAISEADRLSTDTQYF. The CDR3 DNA reads as TGTGCCATCAGTGAGGCAGACAGGCTTAGCACAGATACGCAGTATTTT. The V call is TRBV10-3, the J call TRBJ2-3; possibly TRBD1 for D (6 bases). The CDR3 runs to 16 residues. V gave up 2 bases and J gave up 0 bases, with 12 bases separating them. The germline V gene has CDR1 ENHRY and CDR2 SYGVKD.

CDR3: CASSQWTNEKLFF. CDR3 DNA: TGTGCCAGCAGCCAGTGGACTAATGAAAAACTGTTTTTT. The rearrangement joins TRBV5-4 to TRBJ1-4; D is uncertain. Trimming stripped 4 bases from V and 2 bases from J, with 6 bases between. CDR1 SGHNT and CDR2 YYREEE come from the germline V gene (reference sequence). This CDR3 comprises 13 residues.

The CDR3 loop is CASKRGRSYEQYF. The CDR3 coding sequence is TGTGCCAGCAAAAGGGGCAGATCCTACGAGCAGTACTTC. This chain joins TRBV27 and TRBJ2-7; maybe TRBD1 (5 bases). Germline V gives CDR1 MNHEY, CDR2 SMNVEV (reference sequence). Deletions cut 7 bases from V and 1 base from J, with 11 bases between. This CDR3 region has 13 residues.

This CDR3 is CASSANAYQETQYF. The CDR3 DNA sequence: TGTGCCAGCAGCGCGAATGCTTACCAAGAGACCCAGTACTTC. The rearrangement uses TRBV6-1 and TRBJ2-5; the D is unclear. CDR3 length equals 14 residues. Germline V gives CDR1 MNHNS, CDR2 SASEGT. Between the trimmed V and J ends, which lost 6 bases and 0 bases, there was a span of 11 bases.

This chain connects TRBV15 to TRBJ1-5, with a possible D match to TRBD1 (5 bases). Trimming stripped 7 bases from V and 2 bases from J, with 6 bases between. Germline loops: CDR1 LNHNV, CDR2 YYDKDF (reference sequence). The CDR3 has 12 amino acids. In nucleotides, the CDR3 is TGTGCCACCAAGACAGGCAATCAGCCCCAGCATTTT. Protein sequence: CATKTGNQPQHF.

The chain joins TRBV7-8 to TRBJ2-3; D is undetermined. The germline V gene has CDR1 SGHVS and CDR2 FQNEAQ. The CDR3 length is 15 residues. Trimming removed 0 bases at V and 2 bases at J, with 9 bases between. For the CDR3, the DNA is TGTGCCAGCAGCTTAGCCGGCAGCTTCACAGATACGCAGTATTTT. This gives the protein CASSLAGSFTDTQYF.

J is TRBJ1-2 and V is TRBV7-3; D remains unclear. Trimming shortened V by 0 bases and J by 3 bases, and 8 bases separated the two germline ends. The CDR3 length is 14 residues. CDR1 SGHTA and CDR2 FQGTGA come from the germline V gene. CDR3 in amino acids: CASSLTKDDYGYTF. DNA of the CDR3: TGTGCCAGCAGCTTAACGAAGGATGACTATGGCTACACCTTC.

V and J are TRBV10-3 and TRBJ2-1, with TRBD2 matching 15 bases. J gave up 0 bases and V 10 bases, and 7 bases lay outside the gene matches. CDR3 length equals 17 residues. The germline gives CDR1 ENHRY, CDR2 SYGVKD. The CDR3 reads CASTGTSGGSSYNEQFF. The CDR3 region has the DNA TGTGCCAGCACCGGGACTAGCGGGGGGAGCTCCTACAATGAGCAGTTCTTC.

The chain links TRBV30 to TRBJ1-6, with no clear D. The CDR3 runs 17 residues. Germline V gene lookup returns CDR1 GTSNPN and CDR2 SVGIG (reference sequence). With 0 bases removed from V and 7 bases from J, the gap between germline ends came to 19 bases. The DNA of the CDR3 is TGTGCCTGGAGTGTACGAATGGGGAGGGTCTCCAATTCACCCCTCCACTTT. This sequence encodes CAWSVRMGRVSNSPLHF.

The J gene is TRBJ1-6, the V gene TRBV5-1; no definite D call. Trimming pared 7 bases from V and 4 bases from J, leaving 9 bases between. Germline values: CDR1 SGHRS, CDR2 YFSETQ. This CDR3 comprises 13 residues. The CDR3 DNA is TGCGCCAGCCGGATGGATTATAATTCACCCCTCCACTTT. It specifies CASRMDYNSPLHF. The whole variable domain, remainder taken from reference TRBV5-1 and TRBJ1-6, is KAGVTQTPRYLIKTRGQQVTLSCSPISGHRSVSWYQQTPGQGLQFLFEYFSETQRNKGNFPGRFSGRQFSNSRSEMNVSTLELGDSALYLCASRMDYNSPLHFGNGTRLTVT.

The chain links TRBV5-6 to TRBJ2-1, with TRBD2 matching 7 bases. CDR3 length equals 17 residues. The germline gives CDR1 SGHDT, CDR2 YYEEEE. Trimming removed 0 bases from V and 6 bases from J; junction bases left unmatched: 12. The CDR3 coding sequence is TGTGCCAGCAGCTTGGTGGTTGGGGGGGACCTATTCAATGAGCAGTTCTTC. Amino acid sequence: CASSLVVGGDLFNEQFF.

This sequence joins TRBV13 and TRBJ2-7; 8 bases are shared with TRBD2. CDR3 length: 13 amino acids. With V trimmed by 4 bases and J by 6 bases, 5 bases remained unmatched. Germline CDR1 and CDR2: PRHDT and FYEKMQ (reference sequence). In DNA form, the CDR3 reads TGTGCCAGCAGCTCACCAGCGGGGGTCGAGCAGTACTTC. Translated: CASSSPAGVEQYF. The entire variable domain, with the rest obtained from reference TRBV13 and TRBJ2-7, is as follows: AAGVIQSPRHLIKEKRETATLKCYPIPRHDTVYWYQQGPGQDPQFLISFYEKMQSDKGSIPDRFSAQQFSDYHSELNMSSLELGDSALYFCASSSPAGVEQYFGPGTRLTVT.

V usage is TRBV7-3 and J usage is TRBJ1-1; possibly TRBD1 for D (5 bases). From germline, CDR1 is SGHTA and CDR2 FQGTGA. The CDR3 contains 12 residues. The V and J ends lost 5 bases and 6 bases respectively, with 10 bases between them. CDR3 coding DNA: TGTGCCAGCAGCCAGGGCAAGTCTGAAGCTTTCTTT. Residues: CASSQGKSEAFF.

The chain has TRBV4-2 and TRBJ1-6; possible D gene TRBD1, 5 bases. V lost 4 bases to trimming and J lost 0 bases, with 16 bases between them. The germline V gene encodes CDR1 LGHNA and CDR2 YNFKEQ. The CDR3 extends over 18 amino acids. Here the CDR3 reads CASSPFGGTSSYNSPLHF. The CDR3 DNA reads as TGTGCCAGCAGCCCCTTTGGGGGGACGAGCTCCTATAATTCACCCCTCCACTTT.

V is TRBV5-4 and J is TRBJ1-5, with D maybe TRBD1 (5 bases). CDR3 size: 14 residues. V was shortened by 2 bases and J by 9 bases, with 15 bases between the two germline ends. Germline lookup yields CDR1 SGHNT and CDR2 YYREEE (reference sequence). The CDR3 sequence is CASSFGGARRPQHF. The CDR3 nucleotides read TGTGCCAGCAGCTTTGGAGGGGCCCGCAGGCCCCAGCATTTT.

DNA of the CDR3: TGTGCCAGCAGCTTAGAAGGGGGGACAGTTTATGGCTACACCTTC. It specifies CASSLEGGTVYGYTF. The chain combines TRBV7-9 with TRBJ1-2; 7 bases agree with TRBD1. Germline CDR1 reads SEHNR; CDR2 reads FQNEAQ (reference sequence). V lost 1 base and J lost 5; bases outside the gene matches: 7. CDR3 size: 15 residues.

DNA of the CDR3: TGTGCCAGCAGCGTAGGCAACAGGGGGGCGACTGAAGCTTTCTTT. Its protein is CASSVGNRGATEAFF. The chain uses TRBV9 and TRBJ1-1; 8 nucleotides agree with TRBD1. V lost 0 bases, J lost 5 bases, and 6 bases stayed unmatched. The CDR3 consists of 15 residues. Germline lookup yields CDR1 SGDLS and CDR2 YYNGEE. Combining the CDR3 with reference TRBV9 and TRBJ1-1 gives the whole variable domain DSGVTQTPKHLITATGQRVTLRCSPRSGDLSVYWYQQSLDQGLQFLIQYYNGEERAKGNILERFSAQQFPDLHSELNLSSLELGDSALYFCASSVGNRGATEAFFGQGTRLTVV.

In DNA form, the CDR3 reads TGTGCCAGCAGTTACTCCCTAGACAGTCGGACTGAAGCTTTCTTT. Translating it yields CASSYSLDSRTEAFF. The chain couples TRBV27 to TRBJ1-1; weak D call: TRBD1 (5 bases). V lost 4 bases, J lost 5 bases, and 17 bases lay in between. The CDR3 covers 15 residues. Per the germline V gene, CDR1 is MNHEY and CDR2 is SMNVEV (reference sequence).